This T cell receptor (beta chain) was recorded in a study of T cell responses to AZD1222 COVID-19 vaccine. For the study at large: Pooling covered second doses at about 4 or about 12 weeks.

This clone was observed a handful of times. The protocol was immunoSEQ multiplex PCR, while the TCRdb copy is restricted to in-frame clones and leaves out a portion. Of roughly 160,000 clones listed, more than 80% are singletons. CDR1 and CDR2 (germline): KGHDR, SFDVKD. The germline V and J ends were trimmed by 4 bases and 3 bases, with 23 bases remaining between them. The CDR3 is made up of 18 amino acids. Source: peripheral blood, taken on day 0 of AZD1222 vaccination. The J gene is TRBJ2-5, the V gene TRBV24-1; D assignment may be TRBD1 or TRBD2 (6 bases each). The TCR sequence derives from an adult in good health. The CDR3 here is CATSEPGSGGGFKETQYF. The CDR3 nucleotides are TGTGCCACCAGTGAGCCCGGGTCCGGGGGCGGTTTTAAAGAGACCCAGTACTTC.